The present T cell receptor beta chain was sequenced within a study of high-grade serous ovarian cancer treatment subgroups. Background on the study: Each sample yielded on average roughly 7,500 unique TCR beta rearrangements from approximately 15,000 reads.

The assay was immunoSEQ multiplex PCR, and TCRdb's table has in-frame clones only and misses some. The sample lists around 1,000 clones, about 66% occurring once. This CDR3 region has 14 residues. V lost 2 bases to trimming and J lost 4 bases, with 11 bases between them. Germline V CDR1 and CDR2: SGHAT, FQDESV (reference sequence). Tumor samples were obtained before definitive surgery or chemotherapy. The specimen was tumor tissue. The sequence came from a human donor with high-grade serous ovarian cancer. The V call is TRBV11-1, the J call TRBJ1-2; no definite D call. This chain's CDR3 is CASSLTGQTYGYTF. CDR3 in DNA: TGTGCCAGCAGCTTAACTGGTCAGACCTATGGCTACACCTTC.